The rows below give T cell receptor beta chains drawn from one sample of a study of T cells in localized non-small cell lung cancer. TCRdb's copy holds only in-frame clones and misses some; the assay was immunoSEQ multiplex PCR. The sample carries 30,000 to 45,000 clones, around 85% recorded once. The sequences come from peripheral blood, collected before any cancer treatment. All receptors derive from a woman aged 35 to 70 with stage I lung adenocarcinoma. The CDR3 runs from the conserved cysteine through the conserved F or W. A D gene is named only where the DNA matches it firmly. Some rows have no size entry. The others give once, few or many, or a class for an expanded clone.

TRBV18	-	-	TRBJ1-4	TGTGCCAGCTCACGGAACTCTGAAAAACTGTTTTTT	CASSRNSEKLFF
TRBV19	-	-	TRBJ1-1	TGTGCCAGTAATTTCTTACCCGATCGGGAAGCTTTCTTT	CASNFLPDREAFF
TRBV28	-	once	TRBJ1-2	TGTGCCAGCACACCAAGAGGGGGGGGTTATAGGAGCTACACCTTC	CASTPRGGGYRSYTF
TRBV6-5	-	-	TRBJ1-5	TGTGCCAGCAGTGGCGGGGGCGTGGGGCAGCCCCAGCATTTT	CASSGGGVGQPQHF
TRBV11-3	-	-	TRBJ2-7	TGTGCCAGCAGCCAGCGGGGTACAGGGGTTGGCGAGCAGTACTTC	CASSQRGTGVGEQYF
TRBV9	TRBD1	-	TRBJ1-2	TGTGCCAGCAGCCCGGGCGGGGGACAGGGCCTCTATGGCTACACCTTC	CASSPGGGQGLYGYTF
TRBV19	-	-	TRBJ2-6	TGTGCCAGTAGTACTATCCCGGCCAACGTCCTGACTTTC	CASSTIPANVLTF
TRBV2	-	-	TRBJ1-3	TGTGCCAGCAGCTACAGGAGAAACACCATATATTTT	CASSYRRNTIYF
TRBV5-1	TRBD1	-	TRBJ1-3	TGCGCCAGCAGCCAAACGACAGGGAGGGACACCATATATTTT	CASSQTTGRDTIYF
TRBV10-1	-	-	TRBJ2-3	TGCGCCAGCAGTGAGTCTCGATGGGGAACAGATACGCAGTATTTT	CASSESRWGTDTQYF
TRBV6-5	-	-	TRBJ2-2	TGTGCCAGCAGTTACCCAAGCGACCCCGGGGAGCTGTTTTTT	CASSYPSDPGELFF
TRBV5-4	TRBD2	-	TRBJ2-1	TGTGCCAGCAGCTTGGGGACTAGCGGGGAACTCAATGAGCAGTTCTTC	CASSLGTSGELNEQFF
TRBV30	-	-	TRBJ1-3	TGTGCCTTTCAGACCAGCTCTGGAAACACCATATATTTT	CAFQTSSGNTIYF
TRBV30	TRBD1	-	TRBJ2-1	TGTGCCTGGACCCACACTGGCTGGGACAGGGTAGGAAATGAGCAGTTCTTC	CAWTHTGWDRVGNEQFF
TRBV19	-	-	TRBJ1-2	TGTGCCAGTAGTATTCTCCGCGGGGCGCGCTATGGCTACACCTTC	CASSILRGARYGYTF
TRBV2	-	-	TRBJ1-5	TGTGCCAGCAGTGAAGGGGGGGACCAGCCCCAGCATTTT	CASSEGGDQPQHF
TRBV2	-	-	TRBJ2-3	TGTGCCAGCAGTGAAGGTTGGGGGAATAGGATTACAGATACGCAGTATTTT	CASSEGWGNRITDTQYF
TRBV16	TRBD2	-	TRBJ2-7	TGTGCCAGCAGCCAGGGGGGGGATCCAACATACGAGCAGTACTTC	CASSQGGDPTYEQYF
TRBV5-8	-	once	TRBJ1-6	TGTGCCAGCAGCTTAGGACGTGAGAATTCACCCCTCCACTTT	CASSLGRENSPLHF
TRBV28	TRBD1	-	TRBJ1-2	TGTGCCAGCAGCACAGCCAGGGGGAGGAACTATGGCTACACCTTC	CASSTARGRNYGYTF
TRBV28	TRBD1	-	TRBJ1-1	TGTGCCAGCAGTTTAAATCAGGGGGCGAAAGGGAACACTGAAGCTTTCTTT	CASSLNQGAKGNTEAFF
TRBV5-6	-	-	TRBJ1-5	TGTGCCAGCAGCTCCATGCTTAAGGGCCGTAGCAATCAGCCCCAGCATTTT	CASSSMLKGRSNQPQHF
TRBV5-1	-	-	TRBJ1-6	TGCGCCAGCAGCTTGGAGGTGGGCCGCAATTCACCCCTCCACTTT	CASSLEVGRNSPLHF
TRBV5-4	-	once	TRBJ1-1	TGTGCCAGCAGCTTGGAAATGTCAAGGGCTTTCTTT	CASSLEMSRAFF
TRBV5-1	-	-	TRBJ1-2	TGCGCCAGCAGCGAGGGTGTAGGCTATGGCTACACCTTC	CASSEGVGYGYTF
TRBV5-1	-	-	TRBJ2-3	TGCGCCAGCAGCTTCGAGGGGGGCATGGTAGGGGCAGATACGCAGTATTTT	CASSFEGGMVGADTQYF
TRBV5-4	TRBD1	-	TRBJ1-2	TGTGCCAGCAGCTCAGCCGACAGGGCCGATGGCTACACCTTC	CASSSADRADGYTF
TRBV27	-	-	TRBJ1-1	TGTGCCAGCAGTTCCACGAAATCAGGGAACCGTGAAGCTTTCTTT	CASSSTKSGNREAFF
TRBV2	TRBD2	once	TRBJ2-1	TGTGCCAGCAGTGAGTCTCGACTAGCGAGCAATGAGCAGTTCTTC	CASSESRLASNEQFF
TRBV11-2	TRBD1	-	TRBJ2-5	TGTGCCAGCAGCTTAGAAGCGTGGACAGGCGGGGAGACCCAGTACTTC	CASSLEAWTGGETQYF
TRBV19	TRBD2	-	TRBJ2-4	TGTGCCAGTAGTACCCACAGCGGGGTCGCCAAAAACATTCAGTACTTC	CASSTHSGVAKNIQYF
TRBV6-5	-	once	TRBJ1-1	TGTGCCAGCAGGCCTGTCCTGAACACTGAAGCTTTCTTT	CASRPVLNTEAFF
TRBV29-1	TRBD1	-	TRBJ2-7	TGCAGCGTTGAAGGGGACTTACGGACAGGGGGTAGCGAGCAGTACTTC	CSVEGDLRTGGSEQYF
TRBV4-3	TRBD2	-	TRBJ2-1	TGCGCCAGCAGCCAAGAGCTACTAGCGCTCAATGAGCAGTTCTTC	CASSQELLALNEQFF
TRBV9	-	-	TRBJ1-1	TGTGCCAGCAGCCCGCCGACGGAACGGCTTATAAAGGAAGCTTTCTTT	CASSPPTERLIKEAFF
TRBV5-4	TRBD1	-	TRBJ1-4	TGTGCCAGCAGCTTGGCCGGGACAGGGGACCGGAAACTGTTTTTT	CASSLAGTGDRKLFF
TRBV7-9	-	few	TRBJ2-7	TGTGCCAGCAGCCCCAAGACGGGGGCCCCCTACGAGCAGTACTTC	CASSPKTGAPYEQYF
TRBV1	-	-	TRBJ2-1	TGCACCAGCAGCCAAGATATAACTAGCGGGGTAAACAATGAGCAGTTCTTC	CTSSQDITSGVNNEQFF
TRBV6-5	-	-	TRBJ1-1	TGTGCCAGCAGTTATAGGAAGAGCGCCAACACTGAAGCTTTCTTT	CASSYRKSANTEAFF
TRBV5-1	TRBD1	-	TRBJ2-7	TGCGCCAGCAGCTTGGGTACAGGGGCCTACGAGCAGTACTTC	CASSLGTGAYEQYF
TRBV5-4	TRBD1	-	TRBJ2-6	TGTGCCACCGGGACAGGGGGCTCTGGGGCCAACGTCCTGACTTTC	CATGTGGSGANVLTF
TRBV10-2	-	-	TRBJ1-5	TGCGCCAGCATCGTCGACGGGGGAATTGAGCAGCCCCAGCATTTT	CASIVDGGIEQPQHF
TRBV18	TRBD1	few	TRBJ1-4	TGTGCCAGCTCACCGGGACAGAGGAATGAAAAACTGTTTTTT	CASSPGQRNEKLFF
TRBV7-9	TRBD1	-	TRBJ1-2	TGTGCCAGCAGCCGTTATGGCGGGACAGGCGGGTTTGGCTACACCTTC	CASSRYGGTGGFGYTF
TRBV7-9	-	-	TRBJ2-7	TGTGCCAGCAGCTTAATGACCTACGAGCAGTACTTC	CASSLMTYEQYF
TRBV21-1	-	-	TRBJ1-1	TGTGCCAGCAGCAAAGTTGGCAGGGATACTGAAGCTTTCTTT	CASSKVGRDTEAFF
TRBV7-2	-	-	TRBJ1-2	TGTGCCAGCAGCTTAGCCCCCCGGAAGGGGGATGGCTACACCTTC	CASSLAPRKGDGYTF
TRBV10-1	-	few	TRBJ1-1	TGCGCCAGCAGTCGGGGGCGAAACACTGAAGCTTTCTTT	CASSRGRNTEAFF